These 16 T cell receptor beta chains share one sample of origin, sequenced in a study of T cells in tuberculosis. Sequenced by immunoSEQ multiplex PCR; TCRdb stores in-frame clones only, minus some. The table shows tens of thousands of clones, with roughly 96% occurring only once. The sample consisted of PBMCs. The receptors shown here come from a donor between 10 and 35 years old with latent tuberculosis or without tuberculosis infection.

This sequence joins TRBV15 and TRBJ1-5; D remains unclear. The CDR3 loop spans 13 amino acids. V gave up 0 bases and J gave up 3 bases, with 3 bases separating them. CDR1 LNHNV and CDR2 YYDKDF come from the germline V gene (reference sequence). The DNA for the CDR3 is TGTGCCACCAGCAGAGATCTCAATCAGCCCCAGCATTTT. Translating gives CATSRDLNQPQHF.

The chain is built from TRBV4-1 and TRBJ1-1, with TRBD1 matching over 12 bases. Unmatched junction bases numbered 1, after V lost 4 bases and J lost 4 bases. The length of the CDR3 is 14 residues. In germline, CDR1 is MGHRA, CDR2 YSYEKL. The CDR3 region is CASSPGQGATEAFF. The CDR3 DNA reads TGCGCCAGCAGCCCGGGACAGGGGGCCACTGAAGCTTTCTTT.

The chain links TRBV7-9 to TRBJ1-2; 7 bases agree with TRBD1. Trimming at V came to 2 bases and at J to 3 bases, leaving 12 bases not matched to a gene. The CDR3 runs to 17 residues. CDR1 and CDR2 from the germline V gene are SEHNR and FQNEAQ (reference sequence). The CDR3, as DNA: TGTGCCAGCAGCTTAAAGGAGGGGACAGAGTTCTACTATGGCTACACCTTC. It is translated as CASSLKEGTEFYYGYTF.

The chain joins TRBV20-1 to TRBJ2-1; D is undetermined. CDR1 DFQATT and CDR2 SNEGSKA come from the germline V gene (reference sequence). V dropped 4 bases and J dropped 10 bases, with 8 bases sitting between them. The CDR3 is 10 residues long. The DNA of the CDR3 is TGCAGTGCTATAACGAGGGAGCAGTTCTTC. This translates into CSAITREQFF.

The CDR3 coding sequence is TGTGCCAGCAGTCCTGCGGATATCGGGGACTACACCTTC. Amino acids: CASSPADIGDYTF. The chain couples TRBV28 to TRBJ1-2; D gene uncertain. Germline lookup yields CDR1 MDHEN and CDR2 SYDVKM. This CDR3 contains 13 residues. The V end lost 5 bases, the J end lost 10 bases, and 17 bases lay between the germline ends.

The chain is built from TRBV6-1 and TRBJ2-7, with unresolved D. The CDR3 length is 14 residues. Germline lookup yields CDR1 MNHNS and CDR2 SASEGT. The ends were cut back, 7 bases at V and 5 bases at J, with 18 bases in the middle. In DNA form, the CDR3 reads TGTGCCAGCATCCCCGGGTGGCTAGATCACGAGCAGTACTTC. Translated, it gives CASIPGWLDHEQYF.

The chain recombines TRBV18 with TRBJ2-3; 11 nucleotides align to TRBD1. The CDR3 is 15 residues long. V dropped 4 bases and J dropped 5; count of bases not matched to a gene: 5. Germline CDR1 KGHSH, CDR2 LQKENI. DNA for the CDR3: TGTGCCAGCTCACTCGGACAGGGGGCCGGAGATACGCAGTATTTT. It translates to CASSLGQGAGDTQYF.

The chain recombines TRBV6-5 with TRBJ1-1; tentatively, D is TRBD1 (5 bases). Germline V CDR1 and CDR2: MNHEY, SVGAGI. Trimming removed 1 base from V and 1 base from J, with 13 bases in between. The CDR3 contains 16 residues. CDR3 in amino acids: CASSYYGGSGNTEAFF. CDR3 in DNA: TGTGCCAGCAGTTACTATGGGGGGTCTGGGAACACTGAAGCTTTCTTT.

This clone was recorded once. This chain connects TRBV6-1 to TRBJ1-6; D may be TRBD1 (6 bases). Germline V gene sequence: CDR1 MNHNS, CDR2 SASEGT. The CDR3 runs 15 residues. V lost 4 bases and J lost 9, with 16 bases in between. The CDR3 sequence is CASSVDSPGGSPLHF. The CDR3 DNA reads TGTGCCAGCAGTGTGGACAGCCCCGGTGGTTCACCCCTCCACTTT.

The genes are TRBV7-8 and TRBJ1-2, with 7 positions matching TRBD1. This CDR3 contains 18 residues. Trimming at V came to 8 bases and at J to 0 bases, leaving 18 bases not matched to a gene. Germline V gives CDR1 SGHVS, CDR2 FQNEAQ. As DNA, the CDR3 is TGTGCCAGCTTTCGCTCCCGGACAGGATTGCGGTCTAACTATGGCTACACCTTC. Translated: CASFRSRTGLRSNYGYTF.

The chain carries TRBV7-9 and TRBJ1-3, with D unclear. The V gene's germline CDR1 is SEHNR and CDR2 FQNEAQ (reference sequence). V was pared by 2 bases and J by 3 bases, with 11 bases between. The CDR3 sequence is 15 residues long. CDR3 residues: CASSLSQAGGNTIYF. CDR3 DNA sequence: TGTGCCAGCAGCTTATCCCAAGCGGGTGGAAACACCATATATTTT.

The rearrangement links TRBV6-6 to TRBJ1-1, with a weak D call TRBD1 (5 bases). In germline, CDR1 is MNHNY, CDR2 SVGAGI (reference sequence). This CDR3 has 15 residues. V dropped 6 bases and J dropped 1 base, with 15 bases sitting between them. The CDR3, as DNA: TGTGCCAGCAGGGGGGGAGGGGATTGGAACACTGAAGCTTTCTTT. This translates into CASRGGGDWNTEAFF.

The rearrangement uses TRBV18 and TRBJ1-2; tentative D call: TRBD1 (6 bases). V lost 3 bases and J lost 2, with 7 bases in between. The CDR3 extends over 13 amino acids. Germline V gene data show CDR1 as KGHSH and CDR2 as LQKENI. The CDR3 region is CASSPQGNYGYTF. DNA of the CDR3: TGTGCCAGCTCACCCCAGGGGAACTATGGCTACACCTTC.

V and J are TRBV5-1 and TRBJ2-2, with 7 bases aligning to TRBD1. Trimming at V came to 6 bases and at J to 5 bases, leaving 10 bases not matched to a gene. The CDR3 contains 15 residues. Per the germline V gene, CDR1 is SGHRS and CDR2 is YFSETQ. CDR3 nucleotides: TGCGCCAGCAAAGTCGACAGGGTGAGAACCGGGGAGCTGTTTTTT. It encodes CASKVDRVRTGELFF.

This clone was counted a few times. This chain joins TRBV5-4 and TRBJ2-7, with 11 bases lining up with TRBD2. The CDR3 is made up of 15 amino acids. Germline V CDR1 and CDR2: SGHNT, YYREEE (reference sequence). The J segment lost 0 bases and the V segment lost 3 bases, leaving 2 bases of the junction unmatched. As DNA, the CDR3 is TGTGCCAGCAGCTCGACTAGCGGGGACTCCTACGAGCAGTACTTC. Translated, it gives CASSSTSGDSYEQYF.

V usage is TRBV7-2 and J usage is TRBJ1-1; TRBD1 matches at 7 bases. J gave up 7 bases and V 2 bases, and 7 bases lay outside the gene matches. CDR1 and CDR2 (germline): SGHTA, FQGNSA. There are 14 residues in the CDR3. CDR3 loop: CASSLLTGVSEAFF. CDR3 in DNA: TGTGCCAGCAGCTTACTAACAGGGGTGAGTGAAGCTTTCTTT.